The sequence of this T cell receptor beta chain was determined in a study of a mutant IDH1 vaccine in newly diagnosed glioma. This clone has a count of ten or more. Its antigen is unknown. Time point meaning: week 35, safety follow-up. Vaccine doses each comprised 300 ug of mutant IDH1 20-mer peptide, with topical imiquimod. Trimming shortened V by 2 bases and J by 6 bases, and 14 bases separated the two germline ends. The CDR3 extends over 14 amino acids. Germline loops: CDR1 MGHDK, CDR2 SYGVNS. Generated by immunoSEQ multiplex PCR, the TCRdb table keeps only in-frame clones and is missing some. In the table there are around 52,000 clones, approximately 80% of which are singletons.

The clonotype was recovered from a man aged 40-49 years with glioma. Sequencing used PBMCs, obtained from a glioma patient whose treatment included an IDH1 peptide vaccine. V is TRBV25-1 and J is TRBJ2-7; the D gene is possibly TRBD2 (6 bases). The CDR3, as DNA: TGTGCCAGCAGTGAAGTTGGAGGGATTAGCGAGCAGTACTTC. This encodes CASSEVGGISEQYF.